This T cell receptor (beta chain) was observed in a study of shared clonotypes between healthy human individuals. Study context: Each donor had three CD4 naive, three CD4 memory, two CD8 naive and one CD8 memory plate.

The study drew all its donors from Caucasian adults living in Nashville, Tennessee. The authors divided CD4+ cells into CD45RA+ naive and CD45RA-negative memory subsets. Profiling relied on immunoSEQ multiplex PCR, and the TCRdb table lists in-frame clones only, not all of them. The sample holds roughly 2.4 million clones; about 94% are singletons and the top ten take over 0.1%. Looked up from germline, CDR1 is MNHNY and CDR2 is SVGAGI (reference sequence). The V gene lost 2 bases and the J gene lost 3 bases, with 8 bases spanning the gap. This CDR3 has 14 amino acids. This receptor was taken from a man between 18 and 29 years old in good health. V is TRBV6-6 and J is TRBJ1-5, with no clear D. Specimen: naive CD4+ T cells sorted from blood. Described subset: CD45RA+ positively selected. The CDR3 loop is CASSYALVNQPQHF. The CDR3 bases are TGTGCCAGCAGTTACGCTCTAGTCAATCAGCCCCAGCATTTT.